This T cell receptor (beta chain) emerged from a study of blood T cells in healthy people across ages. The germline V gene has CDR1 SGHNT and CDR2 YYREEE (reference sequence). The ends were cut back, 1 base at V and 11 bases at J, with 13 bases in the middle. This CDR3 is built from 14 residues. Russia was home to the donors, healthy Caucasian individuals aged roughly 6 to 100. Extractions gave at least 6 micrograms of total RNA per sample. PCR was performed a second time for about 7 to 12 cycles using a sample-barcoded 5' primer and a J-beta primer mix. With 12 random nucleotides, a template-switch adaptor tagged each individual cDNA molecule. TCRdb independently ran MiXCR on the 5' RACE reads; one entry per CDR3 protein. Counted here are 650,000 to 900,000 distinct CDR3 sequences, about 59% occurring once; the ten biggest clones make up about a quarter.

This chain links TRBV5-4 with TRBJ1-6; D possibly corresponds to TRBD1 (5 bases). Sequences were obtained from blood. The source is a man aged 30 to 45 in good health. The CDR3 bases are TGTGCCAGCAGCTTGTCCGACAGTCGGACACCCCTCCACTTT. Protein sequence: CASSLSDSRTPLHF. Drawing the rest from reference TRBV5-4 and TRBJ1-6, the complete variable domain is ETGVTQSPTHLIKTRGQQVTLRCSSQSGHNTVSWYQQALGQGPQFIFQYYREEENGRGNFPPRFSGLQFPNYSSELNVNALELDDSALYLCASSLSDSRTPLHFGNGTRLTVT.